What follows are 6 T cell receptor beta chains derived from one specimen sequenced in a study of blood T cell repertoires in COVID-19. Repertoires were generated with immunoSEQ multiplex PCR, while TCRdb's copy carries only in-frame clones and drops some. The data show some 330,000 clones, 83% seen once. Sequences were obtained from PBMCs or T cells enriched from blood (not recorded which). The source is a woman in her fifties or sixties who had recovered from COVID-19.

In its sample, this clone was seen a few times. CDR3 DNA: TGTGCCAGCAGCCCGGACCGCTCGGGATTATATGGCTACACCTTC. This gives the protein CASSPDRSGLYGYTF. The V and J genes are TRBV5-4 and TRBJ1-2, with D unresolved. The V end was cut by 4 bases, the J end by 5 bases, with 18 bases between. This CDR3 has 15 amino acids. Per the germline V gene, CDR1 is SGHNT and CDR2 is YYREEE (reference sequence).

The chain recombines TRBV9 with TRBJ1-2, with 7 bases that match TRBD1. The germline CDR1 and CDR2 sequences are SGDLS and YYNGEE. V was pared by 3 bases and J by 2 bases, with 4 bases of the junction left unmatched. The CDR3 loop spans 14 amino acids. The CDR3 loop is CASSATGVNYGYTF. The CDR3 DNA follows: TGTGCCAGCAGCGCTACAGGGGTAAACTATGGCTACACCTTC.

The chain combines TRBV9 with TRBJ1-3; no definite D call. The CDR3 runs to 14 residues. Germline V lookup: CDR1 SGDLS, CDR2 YYNGEE. V was pared by 4 bases and J by 4 bases, with 12 bases between. As DNA, the CDR3 is TGTGCCAGCAGCCCCGCGGGTTCCGGAAACACCATATATTTT. It yields the protein CASSPAGSGNTIYF.

The chain couples TRBV19 to TRBJ1-4, with D possibly being TRBD1 (6 bases). Germline V gene data show CDR1 as LNHDA and CDR2 as SQIVND (reference sequence). V was cut by 9 bases and J by 5 bases, with 16 bases left in between. This CDR3 has 14 residues. The CDR3 DNA sequence: TGTGCCAGCCGCTACAGGGTAAACAATGAAAAACTGTTTTTT. This translates into CASRYRVNNEKLFF.

The rearrangement links TRBV4-3 to TRBJ1-4; D remains unclear. Trimming removed 0 bases at V and 7 bases at J, with 9 bases between. The germline gives CDR1 LGHNA, CDR2 YSLEER. The CDR3 runs to 14 residues. The CDR3 region is CASSQDPLGEKLFF. CDR3 in DNA: TGCGCCAGCAGCCAAGACCCCCTCGGTGAAAAACTGTTTTTT.

The V call is TRBV6-6, the J call TRBJ2-3; 8 positions match TRBD1. The germline V gene encodes CDR1 MNHNY and CDR2 SVGAGI (reference sequence). CDR3 length: 14 amino acids. Trimming cost V 8 bases and J 5 bases; bases outside gene matches: 9. CDR3 region: CASVAGGAEDTQYF. The CDR3 nucleotides read TGTGCCAGCGTTGCAGGGGGCGCAGAAGATACGCAGTATTTT.